This TCR beta chain emerged from a study of tissue T cells after allogeneic stem cell transplantation. Study results and caveats: Anatomically similar tissues had similar TCR repertoires within each patient. Sampling depth was limited, and the cohort was small and clinically varied. In patients and mice, blood and spleen missed much of tissue repertoire.

Remarks on this clone: Its antigen is not identified.

Looked up from germline, CDR1 is LGHNA and CDR2 is YSLEER. V was cut by 1 base and J by 5 bases, with 14 bases left in between. The CDR3 runs 15 residues. This table comes from immunoSEQ multiplex PCR, and its TCRdb copy is limited to in-frame clones, with some not included. The data show around 1,900 clones, about 76% seen once. The TCR sequence derives from a male patient aged 35 to 75 with steroid-refractory graft-versus-host disease after an allogeneic stem cell transplant. Among the T cells, some may be from the graft donor. This specimen consisted of colon tissue, obtained at autopsy. The rearrangement uses TRBV4-3 and TRBJ1-1, with D uncertain. CDR3 sequence reads: CASSQARRTSTEAFF. Here the CDR3 DNA reads TGCGCCAGCAGCCAAGCCCGGCGCACTAGTACTGAAGCTTTCTTT.